The clone carrying this T cell receptor (beta chain) occurred a few times. Its target is unknown. Healthy Caucasians provided all donations. The record originates from a study of identical twins. Unique molecular identifiers were present on the cDNA, which also gained a universal primer site by template switching. TCRdb passed the 5' RACE reads through MiXCR, listing each CDR3 protein once. The table includes a few hundred thousand distinct CDR3 sequences, 9.6% detected once. Overall study results and limits: Abundant cord blood beta clonotypes carried fewer insertions; memory repertoires showed none. Among out-of-frame alpha sequences shared by twins, low generation probability occurred in excess.

The CDR3 is 12 amino acids. Trimming removed 7 bases from V and 7 bases from J, with 16 bases in between. Germline CDR1 reads SQVTM; CDR2 reads ANQGSEA. The same sample was also studied in work on yellow fever vaccine responses in identical twins.

The sequence derives from a woman under 30 in good health. V gene TRBV29-1 combines with J gene TRBJ1-1, with TRBD1 as a possible D gene (5 bases). The sample taken for sequencing was PBMCs. The CDR3 DNA follows: TGCAGCGCCGGGAGGCAGGGTAGTGAAGCTTTCTTT. Protein: CSAGRQGSEAFF.